The source of this TCR beta chain is a study of circulating CD8 cells and anti-PD-1 response in melanoma. The QIAseq Immune Repertoire TCR panel built the libraries from roughly 16 ng of total RNA. MiXCR was run by TCRdb on the reads, yielding one entry per CDR3 protein. The sample holds approximately 2,200 distinct CDR3 sequences, about 7.8% seen once. Four subsets defined by PD-1 and/or TIGIT were sorted from live CD3+CD8+TCRalphabeta+ cells. This clonotype ranks as medium-sized. V lost 8 bases to trimming and J lost 8 bases; unmatched junction nucleotides: 9. This CDR3 is 14 amino acids long. CDR1 and CDR2 from the germline V gene are MNHEY and SVGEGT.

This chain links TRBV6-2 or TRBV6-3 with TRBJ2-1; 10 bases match TRBD2. The clonotype was recovered from a human donor with melanoma. The sample in question was CD8+ T cells from PBMCs, obtained at baseline or after one month of anti-PD-1 therapy (not recorded which). The CDR3 reads CASSIAGGQDEQFF. As DNA, the CDR3 is TGTGCCAGCTCCATAGCGGGGGGCCAAGATGAGCAGTTCTTC.